Listed here is a single T cell receptor (beta chain). This record belongs to a study of T-cell memory formation after mild COVID-19. TCRdb processed the 5' RACE reads anew with MiXCR; each CDR3 protein has one entry. The sample records around 300,000 distinct CDR3 sequences, 7.5% to 9.5% being singletons. Input material: PBMCs or a T cell subset sorted from them (not recorded which). This sequence was found in a young man who had mild COVID-19 (a few samples of this study predate the infection). Cell type and time point are not known.

The CDR3 here is CASSQELAGGYDEQFF. DNA for the CDR3: TGTGCCAGCAGCCAAGAACTAGCGGGTGGGTACGATGAGCAGTTCTTC. The genes are TRBV4-2 and TRBJ2-1; 9 bases align to TRBD2. The CDR3 is 16 residues long. Looked up from germline, CDR1 is LGHNA and CDR2 is YNFKEQ. Trimming cost V 0 bases and J 8 bases; bases outside gene matches: 8.